The rows below give T cell receptor beta chains drawn from one sample of a study of spatial heterogeneity in lung cancer. TCRdb redid the calling of the 5' RACE reads with MiXCR, one entry per CDR3 protein. The sample consists of 15,000 to 20,000 distinct CDR3 sequences, approximately 6.3% of them appearing once. The specimen was lung tumor tissue, collected at surgery. The receptors come from a male donor with early-stage non-small cell lung cancer. The conserved cysteine and the conserved F or W are not part of the CDR3 here. The size field is filled for only some rows; it gives once, few, many or a size class.

j_call clone_size v_call cdr3_aa
TRBJ1-5 NA TRBV7-3 ASNMGNQPQH
TRBJ2-1 many TRBV29-1 SVPWGNEQF
TRBJ2-1 few TRBV7-8 ASSPRWGGEQF
TRBJ2-7 many TRBV2 ASSALGRTYYEQY
TRBJ1-1 many TRBV10-3 AISAGVNTEAF
TRBJ2-7 many TRBV20-1 SAPGQGFYEQY
TRBJ2-3 few TRBV6-5 ASRTGRSALADTQY
TRBJ1-2 many TRBV20-1 SASGQRMSGYT
TRBJ2-3 many TRBV11-2 ASSPQTGGDTQY
TRBJ2-1 many TRBV29-1 SVGDRRGQGEGNEQF
TRBJ2-7 NA TRBV7-2 ASSLARGVAYEQY
TRBJ2-3 medium-sized TRBV9 ASSPRRGGHEDTQY
TRBJ2-2 few TRBV11-2 ASSLEARSNTGELF
TRBJ2-1 NA TRBV9 ASSVGGKARNEQF
TRBJ1-6 many TRBV20-1 SARGGRQPPNSPLH
TRBJ2-1 many TRBV11-2 ASSFGLAGTYNEQF
TRBJ2-7 many TRBV27 ASRRYAGGLYEQY
TRBJ2-7 many TRBV28 ASRMAGVSSYEQY
TRBJ1-6 few TRBV6-6 ASRPSRGRGSPLH
TRBJ1-2 many TRBV20-1 SAKRGSEGYT
TRBJ2-1 medium-sized TRBV4-1 ASSRGPAGGPSYNEQF
TRBJ2-5 many TRBV28 ASSFQGTKETQY
TRBJ2-7 many TRBV12-3/TRBV12-4 ASSFHRTAAYEQY
TRBJ1-2 many TRBV20-1 SASQGASNYGYT
TRBJ1-6 many TRBV27 ASSLGRFSNSPLH
TRBJ1-2 medium-sized TRBV6-1 ASTPGQGRGYT
TRBJ1-4 many TRBV20-1 SARAYGQHNEKLF
TRBJ2-3 many TRBV5-5 ASSRYPGTGGTDTQY
TRBJ2-1 many TRBV28 ASSSASGGAREQF
TRBJ1-5 medium-sized TRBV20-1 SARGRGQGQPQH
TRBJ1-4 few TRBV20-1 GLQTTNEKLF
TRBJ2-1 many TRBV27 ASSLGTGGHNEQF
TRBJ2-5 many TRBV29-1 SVEKGSGETQY
TRBJ2-5 many TRBV7-2 ASSPGYLQETQY
TRBJ2-5 many TRBV2 ASSPGPLAGETQY
TRBJ2-3 many TRBV2 ASTYSGTSTDTQY
TRBJ2-1 many TRBV7-2 ASSLGELYNEQF
TRBJ2-1 many TRBV11-2 ASSLQGSEQF
TRBJ2-1 many TRBV12-3/TRBV12-4 ASSLERDSNNEQF
TRBJ2-1 few TRBV5-1 ASSFEGLAGDNEQF
TRBJ1-1 NA TRBV18 ASSTGTNTEAF
TRBJ2-1 many TRBV28 ASSKTVNNEQF
TRBJ2-2 NA TRBV3-1 ASSWGNTGELF